Shown below are 3 T cell receptor beta chains from a single sample sequenced in a study of cytomegalovirus exposure and HLA in healthy donors. Primers for the PCR totalled 60 Vbeta and 13 Jbeta. The data were produced by immunoSEQ multiplex PCR, yet TCRdb's version contains in-frame clones alone and is incomplete. The sample records about 140,000 clones, around 10% being singletons. The sequenced sample consisted of PBMCs. The receptors shown here come from a male donor in good health and CMV-seronegative.

The chain carries TRBV30 and TRBJ2-7, with D perhaps TRBD1 (5 bases). CDR3 length: 11 residues. The germline V gene has CDR1 GTSNPN and CDR2 SVGIG (reference sequence). Between the trimmed V and J ends, which lost 4 bases and 7 bases, there was a span of 11 bases. The CDR3, as DNA: TGTGCCTGGATACAAGGGGAAGAGCAGTACTTC. Translating it yields CAWIQGEEQYF. Together with reference TRBV30 and TRBJ2-7, the CDR3 gives the full variable domain: SQTIHQWPATLVQPVGSPLSLECTVEGTSNPNLYWYRQAAGRGLQLLFYSVGIGQISSEVPQNLSASRPQDRQFILSSKKLLLSDSGFYLCAWIQGEEQYFGPGTRLTVT.

This clone came up a few times. The chain is built from TRBV9 and TRBJ2-6; possible D gene TRBD2, 5 bases. Trimming stripped 4 bases from V and 3 bases from J, with 11 bases between. CDR1 and CDR2 from the germline V gene are SGDLS and YYNGEE. The CDR3 spans 15 residues. The CDR3 DNA is TGTGCCAGCAGCATCGCGGCGGGTGGGGCCAACGTCCTGACTTTC. Translated, it gives CASSIAAGGANVLTF.

This rearrangement joins TRBV5-1 to TRBJ2-2; 7 nucleotides align to TRBD1. The CDR3 spans 16 residues. V gave up 0 bases and J gave up 0 bases; unmatched junction bases: 2. Germline CDR1 reads SGHRS; CDR2 reads YFSETQ. In nucleotides, the CDR3 is TGCGCCAGCAGCTTGGAGGGGGCCACGAACACCGGGGAGCTGTTTTTT. Translating it yields CASSLEGATNTGELFF.